These 20 T cell receptor beta chains originate from one sample sequenced in a study of OX40 agonist ivuxolimab in advanced cancers. Measured with immunoSEQ multiplex PCR; TCRdb has only the in-frame clones, and not every one. Among around 41,000 clones, about 89% were seen once, and the ten largest hold roughly 0.53%. Sequencing used CD4+ or CD8+ T cells sorted from blood, obtained in a trial of the OX40 agonist ivuxolimab. These receptors all come from an adult with an advanced solid tumor such as melanoma, head and neck, liver or kidney cancer.

J is TRBJ1-1 and V is TRBV9; weak D call: TRBD1 (5 bases). From germline, CDR1 is SGDLS and CDR2 YYNGEE. This CDR3 has 14 amino acids. Trimming took off 0 bases at V and 2 bases at J, with 8 bases between the two ends. Written as DNA, the CDR3 is TGTGCCAGCAGCGTAGTAGGGGCTAACACTGAAGCTTTCTTT. Encoded protein: CASSVVGANTEAFF.

This chain links TRBV7-3 with TRBJ2-1; D unclear. V shed 4 bases and J shed 5 bases, with 9 bases lying between them. The CDR3 spans 13 residues. CDR1 is SGHTA, CDR2 FQGTGA, per germline. CDR3 in amino acids: CASSSDPHNEQFF. DNA for the CDR3: TGTGCCAGCAGCTCGGACCCCCACAATGAGCAGTTCTTC.

CDR3 protein: CASSFIQGGSEAFF. Written as DNA, the CDR3 is TGTGCCAGCAGCTTCATACAGGGTGGCTCTGAAGCTTTCTTT. The chain couples TRBV11-2 to TRBJ1-1; possible D gene TRBD1, 6 bases. The CDR3 totals 14 residues. In germline, CDR1 is SGHAT, CDR2 FQNNGV. V was pared by 3 bases and J by 6 bases, with 14 bases between.

The V and J genes are TRBV6-6 and TRBJ2-7; D uncertain. The CDR3 is 12 residues long. V was clipped by 4 bases and J by 7 bases, with 11 bases between them. The germline CDR1 and CDR2 sequences are MNHNY and SVGAGI (reference sequence). The CDR3 DNA reads TGTGCCAGCAGTTTACTCTCGAGGGAGCAGTACTTC. It is translated as CASSLLSREQYF.

The chain joins TRBV2 to TRBJ1-2, with a possible D match to TRBD1 (5 bases). The CDR3 runs to 14 residues. In germline, CDR1 is SNHLY, CDR2 FYNNEI. V shed 7 bases and J shed 4 bases, with 16 bases lying between them. The CDR3 region is CASTPGPAAYGYTF. The CDR3 nucleotides read TGTGCCAGCACCCCGGGACCGGCGGCCTATGGCTACACCTTC.

The table lists this clone with a count of one. The chain joins TRBV5-4 to TRBJ2-7; TRBD2 matches 9 bases. This CDR3 contains 16 residues. Looked up from germline, CDR1 is SGHNT and CDR2 is YYREEE (reference sequence). Trimming took 4 bases from V and 7 from J; bases not matched to a gene: 15. The CDR3, as DNA: TGTGCCAGCAGCCCTGGGGAGCGGGGGGCCACGGGGGAGCAGTACTTC. Translating gives CASSPGERGATGEQYF.

The CDR3 sequence is CASSFRVGYGYTF. The DNA of the CDR3 is TGTGCCAGCAGCTTTCGAGTTGGCTATGGCTACACCTTC. The V and J genes are TRBV7-2 and TRBJ1-2; D gene unclear. With 3 bases removed from V and 4 bases from J, the gap between germline ends came to 9 bases. Germline assignment: CDR1 SGHTA and CDR2 FQGNSA. The CDR3 runs to 13 residues.

This clone has more than one count but fewer than ten. The chain employs TRBV19 and TRBJ1-1, with D unclear. This CDR3 is 14 amino acids long. Germline loops: CDR1 LNHDA, CDR2 SQIVND (reference sequence). Trimming stripped 4 bases from V and 2 bases from J, with 11 bases between. This CDR3 is CASSSQWQNTEAFF. The CDR3 nucleotides are TGTGCCAGTAGTAGCCAATGGCAAAACACTGAAGCTTTCTTT. The full variable domain, with the rest looked up from reference TRBV19 and TRBJ1-1, is DGGITQSPKYLFRKEGQNVTLSCEQNLNHDAMYWYRQDPGQGLRLIYYSQIVNDFQKGDIAEGYSVSREKKESFPLTVTSAQKNPTAFYLCASSSQWQNTEAFFGQGTRLTVV.

The chain carries TRBV6-1 and TRBJ2-3; perhaps TRBD2 as D (7 bases). Trimming removed 3 bases from V and 1 base from J, with 14 bases in between. This CDR3 spans 16 amino acids. Germline-derived CDR1 and CDR2 are MNHNS and SASEGT. The CDR3 DNA is TGTGCCAGCAGTGATGGGGGGGGCTTTCGCACAGATACGCAGTATTTT. Translated: CASSDGGGFRTDTQYF.

This chain joins TRBV7-9 and TRBJ1-5, with a tentative D call TRBD1 (5 bases). The V and J ends lost 8 bases and 7 bases respectively, with 12 bases between them. CDR1 and CDR2 from the germline V gene are SEHNR and FQNEAQ (reference sequence). The CDR3 covers 12 residues. For the CDR3, the DNA is TGTGCCAGCGCATCGGAGGGGCAGCCCCAGCATTTT. Residues: CASASEGQPQHF.

Here the CDR3 DNA reads TGTGCCAGCCGCCCCTATGGCGACACCGGGGAGCTGTTTTTT. It specifies CASRPYGDTGELFF. This chain joins TRBV7-3 and TRBJ2-2; D is undetermined. V lost 8 bases and J 3 bases, leaving 13 bases between the germline ends. The germline V gene has CDR1 SGHTA and CDR2 FQGTGA. The CDR3 sequence is 14 residues long.

This chain uses TRBV19 with TRBJ1-2; tentative D call: TRBD1 (5 bases). The CDR3 sequence is 14 residues long. The ends were cut back, 7 bases at V and 5 bases at J, with 17 bases in the middle. Germline V gene lookup returns CDR1 LNHDA and CDR2 SQIVND (reference sequence). This CDR3 is CASIAGQGWYGYTF. Here the CDR3 DNA reads TGTGCCAGTATTGCGGGGCAGGGCTGGTATGGCTACACCTTC.

The chain links TRBV6-1 to TRBJ2-1; D remains unclear. This CDR3 is built from 13 residues. CDR1 MNHNS and CDR2 SASEGT come from the germline V gene. V was pared by 3 bases and J by 10 bases, with 13 bases between. The CDR3 loop reads CASSDGGMIEQFF. The DNA for the CDR3 is TGTGCCAGCAGTGATGGTGGGATGATCGAGCAGTTCTTC.

The table lists this clone with a count of one. The V call is TRBV5-1, the J call TRBJ1-2; 10 bases fit TRBD1. V was clipped by 4 bases and J by 4 bases; unmatched bases: 4. CDR3 length equals 14 residues. Looked up from germline, CDR1 is SGHRS and CDR2 is YFSETQ. CDR3 region: CASSLGQGPYGYTF. CDR3 nucleotides: TGCGCCAGCAGCCTGGGACAGGGGCCCTATGGCTACACCTTC.

This clone was seen only once. V and J are TRBV2 and TRBJ1-1; D unclear. CDR1 SNHLY and CDR2 FYNNEI come from the germline V gene. The CDR3 loop spans 13 amino acids. Written as DNA, the CDR3 is TGTCCCTCCTCGGCGGAGAAAAACACTGAAGCTTTCTTT. It yields the protein CPSSAEKNTEAFF. Full variable domain (remainder filled in from reference TRBV2 and TRBJ1-1): EPEVTQTPSHQVTQMGQEVILRCVPISNHLYFYWYRQILGQKVEFLVSFYNNEISEKSEIFDDQFSVERPDGSNFTLKIRSTKLEDSAMYFCPSSAEKNTEAFFGQGTRLTVV.

The chain recombines TRBV18 with TRBJ2-7, with D uncertain. This CDR3 is 14 amino acids long. CDR1 and CDR2 (germline): KGHSH, LQKENI. Between the trimmed V and J ends, which lost 3 bases and 4 bases, there was a span of 13 bases. The CDR3 nucleotides are TGTGCCAGCTCACCGGGCACCGAAACGTACGAGCAGTACTTC. This sequence encodes CASSPGTETYEQYF. The whole variable domain, filled in from reference TRBV18 and TRBJ2-7, reads NAGVMQNPRHLVRRRGQEARLRCSPMKGHSHVYWYRQLPEEGLKFMVYLQKENIIDESGMPKERFSAEFPKEGPSILRIQQVVRGDSAAYFCASSPGTETYEQYFGPGTRLTVT.

The rearrangement links TRBV9 to TRBJ2-6; the D gene is possibly TRBD1 (5 bases). The length of the CDR3 is 14 residues. The V gene lost 3 bases and the J gene lost 2 bases, with 6 bases spanning the gap. The germline V gene encodes CDR1 SGDLS and CDR2 YYNGEE. In nucleotides, the CDR3 is TGTGCCAGCAGCGCAGGGACTGGGGCCAACGTCCTGACTTTC. Amino acids: CASSAGTGANVLTF.

In DNA, the CDR3 is TGTGCCAGCAGTTTACCAGGACCGAACACCGGGGAGCTGTTTTTT. It specifies CASSLPGPNTGELFF. The rearrangement uses TRBV28 and TRBJ2-2; D call uncertain. Germline assignment: CDR1 MDHEN and CDR2 SYDVKM. V dropped 2 bases and J dropped 0 bases, with 7 bases sitting between them. There are 15 residues in the CDR3.

The chain couples TRBV5-5 to TRBJ2-7, with 9 bases aligning to TRBD1. The germline V gene has CDR1 SGHKS and CDR2 YYEKEE (reference sequence). Trimming cost V 5 bases and J 3 bases; bases outside gene matches: 12. The CDR3 totals 16 residues. This chain's CDR3 is CASSSKGRDRVYEQYF. CDR3 DNA sequence: TGTGCCAGCAGTTCCAAGGGTCGGGACAGGGTCTACGAGCAGTACTTC.

J is TRBJ2-3 and V is TRBV19; D remains ambiguous. Germline V gene data show CDR1 as LNHDA and CDR2 as SQIVND (reference sequence). V lost 4 bases to trimming and J lost 1 base, with 15 bases between them. The CDR3 has 16 residues. The CDR3 DNA reads TGTGCCAGTAGTACGAGATACAGTCCAGGCACAGATACGCAGTATTTT. Translation gives CASSTRYSPGTDTQYF.